This TCR beta chain was retrieved from a study of T-cell reconstitution after alpha-beta-depleted transplantation in children. TCRbeta library construction was performed incorporating unique molecular identifiers. TCRdb passed the PCR reads through MiXCR, listing each CDR3 protein once. This repertoire shows fewer than 750,000 distinct CDR3 sequences, about 23% found once; its top ten account for less than 15%. Germline V gene sequence: CDR1 MNHNS, CDR2 SASEGT. Unmatched junction bases numbered 9, after V lost 7 bases and J lost 2 bases. CDR3 size: 16 residues. The receptor was derived from a boy under two years old who had a stem cell transplant for acute myeloid leukemia, so the T cells may come from the graft donor. Sequences were derived from PBMCs, mostly from graft donor cells, sampled 360 days after TCRalphabeta/CD19-depleted stem cell transplant. The V call is TRBV6-1, the J call TRBJ2-2; 8 bases match TRBD1. The CDR3 DNA follows: TGTGCCAGCAATCCGACAGGGGAAGGAAACACCGGGGAGCTGTTTTTT. Amino acids: CASNPTGEGNTGELFF.